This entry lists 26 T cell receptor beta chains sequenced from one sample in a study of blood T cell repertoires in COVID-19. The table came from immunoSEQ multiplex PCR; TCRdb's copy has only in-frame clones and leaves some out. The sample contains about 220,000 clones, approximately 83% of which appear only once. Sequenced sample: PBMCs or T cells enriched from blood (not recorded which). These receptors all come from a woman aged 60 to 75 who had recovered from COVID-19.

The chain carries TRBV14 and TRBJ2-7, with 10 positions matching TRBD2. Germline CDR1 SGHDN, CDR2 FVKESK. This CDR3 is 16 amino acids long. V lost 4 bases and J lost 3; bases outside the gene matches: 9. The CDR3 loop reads CASSRGAGGGGYEQYF. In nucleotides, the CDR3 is TGTGCCAGCAGCCGTGGAGCGGGAGGGGGGGGCTACGAGCAGTACTTC.

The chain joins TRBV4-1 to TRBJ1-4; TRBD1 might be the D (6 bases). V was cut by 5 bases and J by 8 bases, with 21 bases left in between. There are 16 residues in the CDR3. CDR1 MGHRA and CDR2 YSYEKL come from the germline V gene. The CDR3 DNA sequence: TGCGCCAGCAGCGTCGTTGCGGCAGGGGAAGGGGAAAAACTGTTTTTT. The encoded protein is CASSVVAAGEGEKLFF.

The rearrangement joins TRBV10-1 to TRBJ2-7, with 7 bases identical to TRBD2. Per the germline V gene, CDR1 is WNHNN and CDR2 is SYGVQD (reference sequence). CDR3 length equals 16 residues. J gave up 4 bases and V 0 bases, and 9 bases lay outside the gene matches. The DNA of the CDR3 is TGCGCCAGCAGTGAGTCGTGGCGGGGGTCCCGGTACGAGCAGTACTTC. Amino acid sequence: CASSESWRGSRYEQYF.

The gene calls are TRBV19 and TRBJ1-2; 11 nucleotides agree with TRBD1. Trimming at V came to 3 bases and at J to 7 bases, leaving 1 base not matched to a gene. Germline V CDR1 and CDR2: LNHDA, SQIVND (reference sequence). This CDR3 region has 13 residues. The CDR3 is CASSIGTGGGYTF. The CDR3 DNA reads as TGTGCCAGTAGTATCGGGACAGGGGGTGGCTACACCTTC.

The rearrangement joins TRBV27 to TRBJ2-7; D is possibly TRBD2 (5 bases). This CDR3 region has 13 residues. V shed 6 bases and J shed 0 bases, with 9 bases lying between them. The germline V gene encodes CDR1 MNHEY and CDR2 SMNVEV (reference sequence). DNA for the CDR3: TGTGCCAGCAGATCGACTACCTCCTACGAGCAGTACTTC. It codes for CASRSTTSYEQYF.

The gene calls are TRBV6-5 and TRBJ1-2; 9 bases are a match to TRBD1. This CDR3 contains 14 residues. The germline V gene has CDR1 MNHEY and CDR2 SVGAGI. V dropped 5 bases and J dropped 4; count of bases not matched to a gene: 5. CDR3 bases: TGTGCCAGCAGTAGTCCGGGACAGGGCTATGGCTACACCTTC. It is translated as CASSSPGQGYGYTF.

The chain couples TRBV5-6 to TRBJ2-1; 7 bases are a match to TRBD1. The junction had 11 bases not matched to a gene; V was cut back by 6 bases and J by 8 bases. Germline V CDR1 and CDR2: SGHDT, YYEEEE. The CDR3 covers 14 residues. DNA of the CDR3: TGTGCCAGCACCCCTATTTACAGGGGACATGAGCAGTTCTTC. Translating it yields CASTPIYRGHEQFF.

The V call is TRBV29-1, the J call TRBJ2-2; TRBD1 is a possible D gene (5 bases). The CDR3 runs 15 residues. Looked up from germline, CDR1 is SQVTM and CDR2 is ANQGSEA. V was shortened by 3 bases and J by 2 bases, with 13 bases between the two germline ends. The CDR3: CSVDGASANTGELFF. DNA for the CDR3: TGCAGCGTTGATGGGGCTAGTGCTAACACCGGGGAGCTGTTTTTT.

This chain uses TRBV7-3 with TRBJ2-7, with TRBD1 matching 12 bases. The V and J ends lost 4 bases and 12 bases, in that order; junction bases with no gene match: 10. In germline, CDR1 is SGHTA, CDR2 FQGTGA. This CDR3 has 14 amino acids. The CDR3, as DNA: TGTGCCAGCAGCTCCGCCGGGACAGGGGGCGCCTTGTACTTC. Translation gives CASSSAGTGGALYF.

DNA of the CDR3: TGCAGTGCCGTCTACACCGGGGAGCTGTTTTTT. Protein sequence: CSAVYTGELFF. The chain has TRBV20-1 and TRBJ2-2; D remains unclear. The germline gives CDR1 DFQATT, CDR2 SNEGSKA (reference sequence). Trimming pared 6 bases from V and 3 bases from J, leaving 5 bases between. The CDR3 is made up of 11 amino acids.

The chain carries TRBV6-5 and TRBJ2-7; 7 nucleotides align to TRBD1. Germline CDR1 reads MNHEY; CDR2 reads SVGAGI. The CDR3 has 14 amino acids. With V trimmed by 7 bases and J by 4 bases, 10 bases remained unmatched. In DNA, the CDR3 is TGTGCCAGCATTGTGTCGCAGGGGGTTTACGAGCAGTACTTC. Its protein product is CASIVSQGVYEQYF.

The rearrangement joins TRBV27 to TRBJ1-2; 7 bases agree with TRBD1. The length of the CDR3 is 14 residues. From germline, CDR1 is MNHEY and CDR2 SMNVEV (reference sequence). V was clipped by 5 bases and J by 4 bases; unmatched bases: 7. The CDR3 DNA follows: TGTGCCAGCAGTCCACTCGACAGGGCCTATGGCTACACCTTC. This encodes CASSPLDRAYGYTF.

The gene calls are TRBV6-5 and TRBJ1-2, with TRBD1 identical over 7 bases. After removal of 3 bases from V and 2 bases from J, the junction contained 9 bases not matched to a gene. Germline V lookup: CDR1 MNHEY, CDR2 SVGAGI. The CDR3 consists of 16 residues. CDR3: CASSYLPTGRNYGYTF. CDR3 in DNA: TGTGCCAGCAGTTATCTGCCGACAGGGAGAAACTATGGCTACACCTTC.

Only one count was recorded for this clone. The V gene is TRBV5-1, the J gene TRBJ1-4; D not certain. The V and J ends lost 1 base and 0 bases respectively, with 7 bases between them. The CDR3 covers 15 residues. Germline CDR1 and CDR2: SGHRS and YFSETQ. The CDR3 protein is CASSLWGATNEKLFF. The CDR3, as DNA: TGCGCCAGCAGCTTGTGGGGAGCAACTAATGAAAAACTGTTTTTT.

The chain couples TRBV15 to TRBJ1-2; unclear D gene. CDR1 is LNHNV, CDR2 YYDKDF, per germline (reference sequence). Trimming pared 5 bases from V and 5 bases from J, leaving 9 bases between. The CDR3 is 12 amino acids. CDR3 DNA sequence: TGTGCCACCAGCCTCACGGGGTATGGCTACACCTTC. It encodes CATSLTGYGYTF. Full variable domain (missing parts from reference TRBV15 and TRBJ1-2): DAMVIQNPRYQVTQFGKPVTLSCSQTLNHNVMYWYQQKSSQAPKLLFHYYDKDFNNEADTPDNFQSRRPNTSFCFLDIRSPGLGDTAMYLCATSLTGYGYTFGSGTRLTVV.

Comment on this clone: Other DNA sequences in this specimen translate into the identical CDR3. In nucleotides, the CDR3 is TGTGCCAGCAGCCCTTCTGGAAACACCATATATTTT. Its translation: CASSPSGNTIYF. The chain has TRBV7-9 and TRBJ1-3; D gene uncertain. Looked up from germline, CDR1 is SEHNR and CDR2 is FQNEAQ (reference sequence). This CDR3 contains 12 residues. Trimming took 5 bases from V and 1 from J, leaving 3 bases between them.

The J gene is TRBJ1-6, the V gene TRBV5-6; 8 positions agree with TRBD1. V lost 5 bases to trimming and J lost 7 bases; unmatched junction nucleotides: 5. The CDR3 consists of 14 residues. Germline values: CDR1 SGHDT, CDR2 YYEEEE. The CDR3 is CASRPGTGNSPLHF. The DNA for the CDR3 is TGTGCCAGCAGGCCCGGGACAGGCAATTCACCCCTCCACTTT.

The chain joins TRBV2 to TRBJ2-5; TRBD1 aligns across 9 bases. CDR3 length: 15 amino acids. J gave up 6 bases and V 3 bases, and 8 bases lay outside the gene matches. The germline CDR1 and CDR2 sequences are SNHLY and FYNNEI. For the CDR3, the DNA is TGTGCCAGCAGTGATAACAGGGGGCTTTTGAAGACCCAGTACTTC. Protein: CASSDNRGLLKTQYF.

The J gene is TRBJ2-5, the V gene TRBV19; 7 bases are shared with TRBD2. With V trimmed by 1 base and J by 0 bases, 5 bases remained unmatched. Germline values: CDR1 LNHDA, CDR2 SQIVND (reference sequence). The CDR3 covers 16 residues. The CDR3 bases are TGTGCCAGTAGTATAGTAGGGACTACCAACCAAGAGACCCAGTACTTC. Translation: CASSIVGTTNQETQYF.

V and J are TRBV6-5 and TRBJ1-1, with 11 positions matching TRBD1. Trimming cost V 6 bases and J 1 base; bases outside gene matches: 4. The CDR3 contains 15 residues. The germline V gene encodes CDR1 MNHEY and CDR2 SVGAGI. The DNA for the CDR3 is TGTGCCAGCAGCTCCGGACAGGGGGCGAACACTGAAGCTTTCTTT. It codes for CASSSGQGANTEAFF.

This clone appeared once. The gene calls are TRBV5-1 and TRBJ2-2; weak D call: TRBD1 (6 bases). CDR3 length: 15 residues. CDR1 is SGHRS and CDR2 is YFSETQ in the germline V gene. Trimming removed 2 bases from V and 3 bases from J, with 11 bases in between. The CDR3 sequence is CASSFTGQYTGELFF. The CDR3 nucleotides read TGCGCCAGCAGCTTTACAGGACAGTACACCGGGGAGCTGTTTTTT.

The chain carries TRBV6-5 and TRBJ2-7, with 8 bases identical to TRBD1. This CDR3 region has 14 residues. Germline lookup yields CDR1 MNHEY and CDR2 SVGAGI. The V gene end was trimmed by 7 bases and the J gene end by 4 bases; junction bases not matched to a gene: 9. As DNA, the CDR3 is TGTGCCAGCACTACCGACAGGGGCGCGTACGAGCAGTACTTC. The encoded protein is CASTTDRGAYEQYF.

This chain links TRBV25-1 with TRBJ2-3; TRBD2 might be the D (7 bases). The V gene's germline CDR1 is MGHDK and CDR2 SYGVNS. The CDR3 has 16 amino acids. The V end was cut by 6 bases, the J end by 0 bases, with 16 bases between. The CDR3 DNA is TGTGCCAGCAGCCGGGGAGGGAGGGGGAGCACAGATACGCAGTATTTT. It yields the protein CASSRGGRGSTDTQYF.

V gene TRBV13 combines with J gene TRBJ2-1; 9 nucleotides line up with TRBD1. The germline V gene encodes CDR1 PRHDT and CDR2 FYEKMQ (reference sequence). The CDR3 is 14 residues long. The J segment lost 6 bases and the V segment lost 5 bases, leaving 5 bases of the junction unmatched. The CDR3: CASSNGTGRNEQFF. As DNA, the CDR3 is TGTGCCAGCAGCAACGGGACAGGGCGCAATGAGCAGTTCTTC.

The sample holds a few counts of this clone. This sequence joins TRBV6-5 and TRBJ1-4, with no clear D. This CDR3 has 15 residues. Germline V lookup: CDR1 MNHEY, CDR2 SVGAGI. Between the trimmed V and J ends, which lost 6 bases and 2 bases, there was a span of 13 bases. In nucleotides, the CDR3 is TGTGCCAGCAGCGACCGGGGTTTGACTAATGAAAAACTGTTTTTT. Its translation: CASSDRGLTNEKLFF.

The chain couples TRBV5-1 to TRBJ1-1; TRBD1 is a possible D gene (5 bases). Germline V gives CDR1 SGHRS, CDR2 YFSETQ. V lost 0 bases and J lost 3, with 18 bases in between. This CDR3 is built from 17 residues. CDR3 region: CASSLDVRGAGYTEAFF. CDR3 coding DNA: TGCGCCAGCAGCTTGGACGTGAGGGGAGCGGGGTACACTGAAGCTTTCTTT.